The table lists the clone carrying this T cell receptor (beta chain) with a few counts. Original handling: Reference gene primer amplification yielded estimated nucleated cell counts. Sequenced by immunoSEQ multiplex PCR; TCRdb stores in-frame clones only, minus some. V, J and clone size are those of that table, while D and trimming were read from the DNA. The profile shows tens of thousands of clones, around 80% of them singletons. This entry belongs to a study of blood T cell repertoires in COVID-19. Study overall: Samples taken during acute and convalescent COVID-19 were collected in the United States, Italy and Spain. PBMCs, B-cell-depleted T cells, or T cells were the source of the cDNA or gDNA that made up the material.

This CDR3 is 13 amino acids long. The germline gives CDR1 MNHEY, CDR2 SMNVEV (reference sequence). V was clipped by 3 bases and J by 2 bases, with 7 bases between them. The sequencing sample was made of peripheral blood. The rearrangement joins TRBV27 to TRBJ1-1; D ambiguous. The source is a human donor in a cohort sampled during active COVID-19. CDR3 region: CASSLGKNTEAFF. The CDR3 nucleotides read TGTGCCAGCAGTTTGGGCAAAAACACTGAAGCTTTCTTT.